These 21 T cell receptor beta chains share one sample of origin, sequenced in a study of T cell clonotyping in hematopoietic cell transplantation. Noted time point: recipient sample about 28 days before transplant, after cytoreduction. The protocol was immunoSEQ multiplex PCR, while the TCRdb copy is restricted to in-frame clones and leaves out a portion. The sample consists of roughly 34,000 clones, 90% to 95% of them appearing once. The input for sequencing was peripheral blood mononuclear cells, taken before stem cell transplant. These receptors all come from a man between 35 and 55 years old with chronic myeloid leukemia. Some clones in this sample may be carry-over from other donors' samples.

This rearrangement joins TRBV6-5 to TRBJ1-4; no clear D. Germline CDR1 MNHEY, CDR2 SVGAGI. The V end was cut by 0 bases, the J end by 12 bases, with 11 bases between. The CDR3 is 13 amino acids. In DNA form, the CDR3 reads TGTGCCAGCAGTTACTCACAGCAGGCCGAACTGTTTTTT. Encoded protein: CASSYSQQAELFF.

The J gene is TRBJ1-2, the V gene TRBV5-1, with TRBD1 matching over 10 bases. V gave up 0 bases and J gave up 7 bases; unmatched junction bases: 3. The CDR3 spans 14 residues. Germline CDR1 reads SGHRS; CDR2 reads YFSETQ. CDR3 nucleotides: TGCGCCAGCAGCTTGGAGACAGGGGGCGGTGGCTACACCTTC. Its protein is CASSLETGGGGYTF.

The V call is TRBV5-1, the J call TRBJ2-2; D possibly corresponds to TRBD1 (6 bases). This CDR3 region has 14 residues. Trimming stripped 6 bases from V and 1 base from J, with 10 bases between. Looked up from germline, CDR1 is SGHRS and CDR2 is YFSETQ. In DNA, the CDR3 is TGCGCCAGCACTCGACAGGAGAACACCGGGGAGCTGTTTTTT. Translating it yields CASTRQENTGELFF. Filled out from reference TRBV5-1 and TRBJ2-2, the complete variable domain reads KAGVTQTPRYLIKTRGQQVTLSCSPISGHRSVSWYQQTPGQGLQFLFEYFSETQRNKGNFPGRFSGRQFSNSRSEMNVSTLELGDSALYLCASTRQENTGELFFGEGSRLTVL.

The J gene is TRBJ1-6, the V gene TRBV7-2, with TRBD1 as a possible D gene (6 bases). The CDR3 sequence is 12 residues long. With 5 bases removed from V and 16 bases from J, the gap between germline ends came to 15 bases. Germline V gene data show CDR1 as SGHTA and CDR2 as FQGNSA. This CDR3 is CASSPRVGGLHF. The CDR3 DNA reads as TGTGCCAGCAGCCCCAGGGTAGGGGGACTCCACTTT.

The V gene is TRBV27, the J gene TRBJ1-1, with 7 positions matching TRBD1. The J segment lost 5 bases and the V segment lost 3 bases, leaving 6 bases of the junction unmatched. Germline assignment: CDR1 MNHEY and CDR2 SMNVEV (reference sequence). There are 14 residues in the CDR3. Here the CDR3 reads CASSLTGLGTEAFF. The CDR3, as DNA: TGTGCCAGCAGTTTGACAGGGTTGGGTACTGAAGCTTTCTTT.

The chain links TRBV7-9 to TRBJ1-4; D ambiguous. Germline CDR1 SEHNR, CDR2 FQNEAQ (reference sequence). V dropped 7 bases and J dropped 6 bases, with 12 bases sitting between them. This CDR3 is built from 13 residues. As DNA, the CDR3 is TGTGCCAGCACCCGGGAAACGGATGAAAAACTGTTTTTT. Protein sequence: CASTRETDEKLFF.

This chain links TRBV5-5 with TRBJ2-7, with D hard to call. The CDR3 has 13 residues. CDR1 is SGHKS and CDR2 is YYEKEE in the germline V gene (reference sequence). V shed 0 bases and J shed 4 bases, with 8 bases lying between them. In DNA, the CDR3 is TGTGCCAGCAGCTTGGCAGAGACTTACGAGCAGTACTTC. This sequence encodes CASSLAETYEQYF.

The rearrangement joins TRBV30 to TRBJ1-5; D might be TRBD1 (5 bases). Germline V lookup: CDR1 GTSNPN, CDR2 SVGIG (reference sequence). Trimming stripped 2 bases from V and 7 bases from J, with 12 bases between. The CDR3 sequence is 13 residues long. The CDR3 spells CAWSLDQGQPQHF. The CDR3 DNA is TGTGCCTGGAGTTTGGACCAGGGCCAGCCCCAGCATTTT.

The chain carries TRBV30 and TRBJ1-1, with D maybe TRBD1 (5 bases). Looked up from germline, CDR1 is GTSNPN and CDR2 is SVGIG (reference sequence). The CDR3 length is 14 residues. V gave up 0 bases and J gave up 4 bases, with 12 bases separating them. CDR3 sequence (DNA): TGTGCCTGGAGTGTTAGCGGGGGAGGCACTGAAGCTTTCTTT. It codes for CAWSVSGGGTEAFF.

DNA of the CDR3: TGTGCCAGTAGTATGGCGGCAGTCCCCGCAAACGTCCTGACTTTC. As protein: CASSMAAVPANVLTF. The chain uses TRBV19 and TRBJ2-6; D remains unclear. The ends were cut back, 3 bases at V and 10 bases at J, with 16 bases in the middle. Germline loops: CDR1 LNHDA, CDR2 SQIVND (reference sequence). The CDR3 is 15 residues long.

This clone is a singleton in its sample. The chain employs TRBV6-1 and TRBJ2-3, with 13 nucleotides matching TRBD2. Germline V gene sequence: CDR1 MNHNS, CDR2 SASEGT. V was pared by 0 bases and J by 7 bases, with 7 bases of the junction left unmatched. This CDR3 is 17 amino acids long. Written as DNA, the CDR3 is TGTGCCAGCAGTGAAGCGGTGACTAGCGGGGGGCTGTATACGCAGTATTTT. This encodes CASSEAVTSGGLYTQYF.

The chain recombines TRBV27 with TRBJ1-6; 10 bases match TRBD1. The CDR3 contains 17 residues. The V and J ends lost 2 bases and 3 bases, in that order; junction bases with no gene match: 4. Germline V CDR1 and CDR2: MNHEY, SMNVEV (reference sequence). CDR3 coding DNA: TGTGCCAGCAGTTTACGGGGACAGGGGAGCTATAATTCACCCCTCCACTTT. This codes for CASSLRGQGSYNSPLHF.

This clone was detected only once. The V and J genes are TRBV5-6 and TRBJ2-5; D is uncertain. V lost 1 base, J lost 4 bases, and 14 bases lay in between. This CDR3 has 15 residues. Germline CDR1 and CDR2: SGHDT and YYEEEE. This CDR3 is CASSLRAVMGETQYF. The CDR3 DNA follows: TGTGCCAGCAGCTTGAGGGCTGTAATGGGAGAGACCCAGTACTTC.

This chain joins TRBV5-1 and TRBJ2-5; D remains unclear. V dropped 2 bases and J dropped 5 bases, with 10 bases sitting between them. CDR3 size: 13 residues. CDR1 SGHRS and CDR2 YFSETQ come from the germline V gene. The CDR3 reads CASSFTQTETQYF. DNA for the CDR3: TGCGCCAGCAGCTTCACCCAGACGGAGACCCAGTACTTC.

V gene TRBV28 combines with J gene TRBJ2-7, with a weak D call TRBD1 (6 bases). From germline, CDR1 is MDHEN and CDR2 SYDVKM. Trimming pared 6 bases from V and 2 bases from J, leaving 11 bases between. CDR3 length equals 13 residues. The CDR3 nucleotides are TGTGCCAGCAGCTACAGGGATCCCTACGAGCAGTACTTC. Its protein product is CASSYRDPYEQYF.

The genes are TRBV19 and TRBJ2-3; 8 bases match TRBD2. CDR1 is LNHDA, CDR2 SQIVND, per germline (reference sequence). The junction had 2 bases not matched to a gene; V was cut back by 1 base and J by 5 bases. This CDR3 is built from 14 residues. In DNA form, the CDR3 reads TGTGCCAGTAGTATAGCGGGGGGGCAAGATACGCAGTATTTT. Protein sequence: CASSIAGGQDTQYF. Full variable domain (rest looked up from reference TRBV19 and TRBJ2-3): DGGITQSPKYLFRKEGQNVTLSCEQNLNHDAMYWYRQDPGQGLRLIYYSQIVNDFQKGDIAEGYSVSREKKESFPLTVTSAQKNPTAFYLCASSIAGGQDTQYFGPGTRLTVL.

In this sample, this clone turned up once. V gene TRBV9 combines with J gene TRBJ2-1, with 7 bases matching TRBD1. The J segment lost 2 bases and the V segment lost 0 bases, leaving 5 bases of the junction unmatched. This CDR3 comprises 16 residues. Germline V gene data show CDR1 as SGDLS and CDR2 as YYNGEE. CDR3: CASSVERTGAYNEQFF. As DNA, the CDR3 is TGTGCCAGCAGCGTAGAAAGGACAGGCGCCTACAATGAGCAGTTCTTC.

The chain links TRBV7-6 to TRBJ2-3; possibly TRBD1 for D (5 bases). Trimming took off 5 bases at V and 6 bases at J, with 15 bases between the two ends. Germline V gives CDR1 SGHVS, CDR2 FNYEAQ. This CDR3 has 14 amino acids. This chain's CDR3 is CASSAGSWRDTQYF. The CDR3 DNA follows: TGTGCCAGCAGCGCAGGGTCCTGGCGGGATACGCAGTATTTT.

This clone was recorded once. This chain uses TRBV9 with TRBJ1-2, with D tentatively TRBD1 (5 bases). Germline V gene data show CDR1 as SGDLS and CDR2 as YYNGEE. CDR3 length equals 15 residues. Trimming shortened V by 4 bases and J by 2 bases, and 15 bases separated the two germline ends. CDR3 region: CASSPRGEANYGYTF. The CDR3 coding sequence is TGTGCCAGCAGCCCACGGGGGGAGGCAAACTATGGCTACACCTTC.

This sequence joins TRBV5-4 and TRBJ2-7; D may be TRBD1 (6 bases). V lost 4 bases and J 6 bases, leaving 17 bases between the germline ends. Germline-derived CDR1 and CDR2 are SGHNT and YYREEE (reference sequence). The CDR3 length is 14 residues. CDR3 in DNA: TGTGCCAGCAGCCAGATAACAGGGACGGGCGAGCAGTACTTC. It codes for CASSQITGTGEQYF.

The rearrangement uses TRBV30 and TRBJ1-1; no clear D. Germline CDR1 and CDR2: GTSNPN and SVGIG (reference sequence). The ends were cut back, 5 bases at V and 3 bases at J, with 13 bases in the middle. This CDR3 has 13 amino acids. The CDR3 region has the DNA TGTGCCTGGCAACTTAGACCAGACACTGAAGCTTTCTTT. Translation: CAWQLRPDTEAFF.